This TCR beta chain was sequenced for a study of T cell responses to AZD1222 COVID-19 vaccine. General study results and limits: Rises in breadth and depth of Spike-specific TCRs came after two AZD1222 doses. Researchers report vaccine-associated CD4 TCRs spanning spike, with dominance at 160-218 and 743-854. Females outnumbered males among donors, who were mostly white British; clonal diversity was possibly underestimated.

The CDR3 contains 11 residues. Germline V gene lookup returns CDR1 SGHRS and CDR2 YFSETQ. Trimming left V 7 bases short and J 10 bases short, with 14 bases between. Generated by immunoSEQ multiplex PCR, the TCRdb table keeps only in-frame clones and is missing some. The data hold over 100,000 clones, with less than 95% observed a single time. Details on this clone: The antigen is not known.

Here the sequenced sample was peripheral blood, taken on day 0 of AZD1222 vaccination. The TCR originated in an adult in good health. The V gene is TRBV5-1, the J gene TRBJ1-2, with TRBD1 as a possible D gene (5 bases). The CDR3 nucleotides read TGCGCCAGCGGGACTGATACGGACTACACCTTC. Its translation is CASGTDTDYTF.